A selection of T cell receptor beta chains follows, all from one sample in a study of regulatory T cells in long-lasting Graves disease. TCRdb re-called the multiplex PCR reads through MiXCR, storing one row per CDR3 protein. The sample contains 350,000 to 500,000 distinct CDR3 sequences, roughly 15% of which appear only once. This same sample was also taken into another study, of T cells in Graves' hyperthyroidism and ophthalmopathy.

Specimen: peripheral blood mononuclear cells (PBMCs), collected at new diagnosis, from a patient treated with antithyroid drugs. Every receptor here comes from a woman aged 45-65 years with Graves disease. Each CDR3 is given with its conserved first and last residue. D genes are given only for firm matches. Only part of the rows carry a size: once, few, many, or a class if the clone is expanded.

CDR3 DNA: TGCGCCAGCAGCTCAAGCTCCGGGCCAGACTCCTACGAGCAGTGCTTC; CDR3 protein: CASSSSSGPDSYEQCF; D gene: .; clone size: .; J gene: TRBJ2-7; V gene: TRBV5-1
CDR3 DNA: TGTGCCAGTAGTTTCCGGACAGGGGGCTACTACGAGCAGTACTTC; CDR3 protein: CASSFRTGGYYEQYF; D gene: TRBD1; clone size: .; J gene: TRBJ2-7; V gene: TRBV19
CDR3 DNA: TGTGCCACTTACCGGACTGGGAACACCGGGGAGCTGTTTTTT; CDR3 protein: CATYRTGNTGELFF; D gene: .; clone size: many; J gene: TRBJ2-2; V gene: TRBV27
CDR3 DNA: TGTGCCTGCAGGACAGGGGTTGGTATGATCGATCAGCCCCAGCATTTT; CDR3 protein: CACRTGVGMIDQPQHF; D gene: TRBD1; clone size: many; J gene: TRBJ1-5; V gene: TRBV30
CDR3 DNA: TGTGCCCAGATCTTCCAAGGGGCTGAAGCTTTCTTT; CDR3 protein: CAQIFQGAEAFF; D gene: .; clone size: many; J gene: TRBJ1-1; V gene: TRBV30
CDR3 DNA: TGTGCCATCAGTGAGAAGACAGGGTATACCCTCTCCTACAATGAGCAGTTCTTC; CDR3 protein: CAISEKTGYTLSYNEQFF; D gene: TRBD1; clone size: many; J gene: TRBJ2-1; V gene: TRBV10-3
CDR3 DNA: TGTGCCAGCAGTTACTCGAGATATTATCAGAGCTCCTACGAGCAGTACTTC; CDR3 protein: CASSYSRYYQSSYEQYF; D gene: .; clone size: .; J gene: TRBJ2-7; V gene: TRBV6-7
CDR3 DNA: TGCGCCAGCAGCGTACTTCCCGACAAGAACACTGAAGCTTTCTTT; CDR3 protein: CASSVLPDKNTEAFF; D gene: .; clone size: few; J gene: TRBJ1-1; V gene: TRBV5-1
CDR3 DNA: TGCGCCAGCAGCCAACGGCCTCTCGAGGGGGGCACTGAAGCTTTCTTT; CDR3 protein: CASSQRPLEGGTEAFF; D gene: .; clone size: many; J gene: TRBJ1-1; V gene: TRBV5-1
CDR3 DNA: TGTGCCAGCAGCCCGTTGAGCGTGACGGGATCCTACAATGAGCAGTTCTTC; CDR3 protein: CASSPLSVTGSYNEQFF; D gene: .; clone size: .; J gene: TRBJ2-1; V gene: TRBV3-1
CDR3 DNA: TGTGCCATCGGCAGGGGGGATAGCTCCTATAATTCACCCCTCCACTTT; CDR3 protein: CAIGRGDSSYNSPLHF; D gene: TRBD1; clone size: few; J gene: TRBJ1-6; V gene: TRBV10-3
CDR3 DNA: TGTGCCAGCAGTTACTCTGGGACTAGAGTCACCGGGGAGCTGTTTTTT; CDR3 protein: CASSYSGTRVTGELFF; D gene: TRBD2; clone size: few; J gene: TRBJ2-2; V gene: TRBV6-5
CDR3 DNA: TGTGCCAGCACCCCACTAGGGGGCTCCTACGAGCAGTACTTC; CDR3 protein: CASTPLGGSYEQYF; D gene: .; clone size: .; J gene: TRBJ2-7; V gene: TRBV27
CDR3 DNA: TGTGCCAGCTGGGACAGTTTATACGAGCAGTACTTC; CDR3 protein: CASWDSLYEQYF; D gene: TRBD1; clone size: many; J gene: TRBJ2-7; V gene: TRBV2
CDR3 DNA: TGTGCCAGCACGTACGACCGACTCTATGGCTACACCTTC; CDR3 protein: CASTYDRLYGYTF; D gene: .; clone size: many; J gene: TRBJ1-2; V gene: TRBV6-1
CDR3 DNA: TGTGCCACACAGGGACTAGCGGAATACAATGAGCAGTTCTTC; CDR3 protein: CATQGLAEYNEQFF; D gene: TRBD2; clone size: .; J gene: TRBJ2-1; V gene: TRBV19
CDR3 DNA: TGTGCCAGCAGTTACTCGGAATTTCGGGTCTACGAGCAGTACTTC; CDR3 protein: CASSYSEFRVYEQYF; D gene: .; clone size: many; J gene: TRBJ2-7; V gene: TRBV6-6
CDR3 DNA: TGCGCCAGCAGCCCTATGAACCATTCTCCTTCGGTCTATGGCTACACCTTC; CDR3 protein: CASSPMNHSPSVYGYTF; D gene: .; clone size: .; J gene: TRBJ1-2; V gene: TRBV4-1
CDR3 DNA: TGTGCCAGCAGCGGACAGTATCTGGCTAGCTTGCAGTATTTT; CDR3 protein: CASSGQYLASLQYF; D gene: .; clone size: few; J gene: TRBJ2-3; V gene: TRBV7-2
CDR3 DNA: TGCGCCAGCAGCAAGGGAGGGTCCAGGACAGATACGCAGTATTTT; CDR3 protein: CASSKGGSRTDTQYF; D gene: TRBD2; clone size: few; J gene: TRBJ2-3; V gene: TRBV5-1
CDR3 DNA: TGTGCCAGTAGCAACGGGATAGATACGCAGTATTTT; CDR3 protein: CASSNGIDTQYF; D gene: .; clone size: .; J gene: TRBJ2-3; V gene: TRBV19
CDR3 DNA: TGTGCCATCAGTGTGGAGAACCACGAGCAGTACTTC; CDR3 protein: CAISVENHEQYF; D gene: .; clone size: few; J gene: TRBJ2-7; V gene: TRBV10-3